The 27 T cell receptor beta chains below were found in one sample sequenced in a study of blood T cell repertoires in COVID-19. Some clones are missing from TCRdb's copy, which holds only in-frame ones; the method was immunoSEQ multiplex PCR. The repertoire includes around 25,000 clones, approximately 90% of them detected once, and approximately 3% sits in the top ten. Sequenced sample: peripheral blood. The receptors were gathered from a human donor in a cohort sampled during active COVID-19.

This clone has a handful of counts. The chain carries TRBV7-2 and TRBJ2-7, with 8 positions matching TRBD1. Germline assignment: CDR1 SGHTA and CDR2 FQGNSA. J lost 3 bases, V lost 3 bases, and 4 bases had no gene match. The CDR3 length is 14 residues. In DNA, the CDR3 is TGTGCCAGCAGCTTCGGGGGACAGGTCTACGAGCAGTACTTC. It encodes CASSFGGQVYEQYF.

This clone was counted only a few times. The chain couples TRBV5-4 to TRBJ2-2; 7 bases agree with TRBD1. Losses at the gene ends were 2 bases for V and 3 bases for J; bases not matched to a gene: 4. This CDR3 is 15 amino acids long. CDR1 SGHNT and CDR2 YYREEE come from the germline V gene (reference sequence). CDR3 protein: CASSLRQGYTGELFF. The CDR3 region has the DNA TGTGCCAGCAGCTTACGACAGGGTTACACCGGGGAGCTGTTTTTT. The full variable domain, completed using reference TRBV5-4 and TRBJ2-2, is ETGVTQSPTHLIKTRGQQVTLRCSSQSGHNTVSWYQQALGQGPQFIFQYYREEENGRGNFPPRFSGLQFPNYSSELNVNALELDDSALYLCASSLRQGYTGELFFGEGSRLTVL.

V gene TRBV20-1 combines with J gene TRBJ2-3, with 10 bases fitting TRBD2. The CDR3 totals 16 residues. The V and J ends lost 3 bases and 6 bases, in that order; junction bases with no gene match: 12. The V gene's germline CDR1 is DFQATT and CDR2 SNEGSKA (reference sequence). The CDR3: CSASDQGSGGVDTQYF. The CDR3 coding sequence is TGCAGTGCTAGTGACCAAGGGAGCGGGGGGGTTGATACGCAGTATTTT.

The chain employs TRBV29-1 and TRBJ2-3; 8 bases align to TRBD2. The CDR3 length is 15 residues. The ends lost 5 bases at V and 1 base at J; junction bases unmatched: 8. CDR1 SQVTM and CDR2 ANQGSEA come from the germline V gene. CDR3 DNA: TGCAGCGTTAGTTCGACTAGCGAGCGCACAGATACGCAGTATTTT. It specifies CSVSSTSERTDTQYF.

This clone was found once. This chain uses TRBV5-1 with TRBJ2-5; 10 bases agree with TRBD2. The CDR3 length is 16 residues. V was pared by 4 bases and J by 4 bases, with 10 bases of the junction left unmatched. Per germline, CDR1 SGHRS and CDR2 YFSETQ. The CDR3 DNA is TGCGCCAGCAGCACGCAGTCCACTAGCGGGATAGAGACCCAGTACTTC. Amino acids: CASSTQSTSGIETQYF.

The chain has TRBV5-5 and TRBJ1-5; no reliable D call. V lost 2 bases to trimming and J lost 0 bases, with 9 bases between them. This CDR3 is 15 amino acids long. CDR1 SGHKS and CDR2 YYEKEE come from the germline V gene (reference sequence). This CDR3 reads CASSLFIDSNQPQHF. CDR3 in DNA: TGTGCCAGCAGCTTATTCATAGATAGCAATCAGCCCCAGCATTTT.

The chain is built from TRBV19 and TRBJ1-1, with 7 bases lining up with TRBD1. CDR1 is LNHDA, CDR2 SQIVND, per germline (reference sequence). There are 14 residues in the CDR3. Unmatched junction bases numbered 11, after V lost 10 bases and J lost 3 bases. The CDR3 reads CATVNRGGDTEAFF. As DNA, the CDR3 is TGTGCCACCGTTAACAGGGGTGGGGACACTGAAGCTTTCTTT.

CDR3 in DNA: TGTGCCAGCAGCCAATTCACCGGGGAGCTGTTTTTT. Amino acids: CASSQFTGELFF. The V and J genes are TRBV28 and TRBJ2-2; no clear D gene. This CDR3 spans 12 amino acids. Trimming cost V 6 bases and J 4 bases, with 6 bases left between them. From germline, CDR1 is MDHEN and CDR2 SYDVKM. The full variable domain, in which reference TRBV28 and TRBJ2-2 provide the parts outside the CDR3, is DVKVTQSSRYLVKRTGEKVFLECVQDMDHENMFWYRQDPGLGLRLIYFSYDVKMKEKGDIPEGYSVSREKKERFSLILESASTNQTSMYLCASSQFTGELFFGEGSRLTVL.

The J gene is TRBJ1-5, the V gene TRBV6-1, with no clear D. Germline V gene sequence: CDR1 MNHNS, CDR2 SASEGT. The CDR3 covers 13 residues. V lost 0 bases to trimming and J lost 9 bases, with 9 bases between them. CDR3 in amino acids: CASSEAQAGPQHF. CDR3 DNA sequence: TGTGCCAGCAGTGAAGCGCAGGCGGGGCCCCAGCATTTT.

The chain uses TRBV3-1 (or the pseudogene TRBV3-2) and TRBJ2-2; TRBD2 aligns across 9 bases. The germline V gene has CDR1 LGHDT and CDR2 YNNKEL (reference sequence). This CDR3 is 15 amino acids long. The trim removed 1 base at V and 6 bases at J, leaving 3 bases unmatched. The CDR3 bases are TGTGCCAGCAGCCAAGTTAGCGGGGGAGCCGGGGAGCTGTTTTTT. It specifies CASSQVSGGAGELFF.

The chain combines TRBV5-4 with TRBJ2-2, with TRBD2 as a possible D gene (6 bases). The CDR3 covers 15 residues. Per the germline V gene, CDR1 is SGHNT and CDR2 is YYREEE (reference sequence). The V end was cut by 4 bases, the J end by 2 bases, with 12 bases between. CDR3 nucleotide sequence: TGTGCCAGCAGCCCCGGGACTGCTAACACCGGGGAGCTGTTTTTT. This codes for CASSPGTANTGELFF.

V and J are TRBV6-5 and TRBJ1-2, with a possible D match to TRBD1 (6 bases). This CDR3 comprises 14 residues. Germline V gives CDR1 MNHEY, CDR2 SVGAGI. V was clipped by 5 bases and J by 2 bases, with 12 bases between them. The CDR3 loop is CASSPFDRNYGYTF. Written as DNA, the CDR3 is TGTGCCAGCAGTCCTTTCGACAGGAACTATGGCTACACCTTC.

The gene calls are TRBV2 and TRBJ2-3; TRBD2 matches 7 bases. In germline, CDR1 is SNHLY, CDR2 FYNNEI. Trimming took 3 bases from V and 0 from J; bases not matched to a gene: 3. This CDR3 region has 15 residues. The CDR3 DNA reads TGTGCCAGCAGTGATTTGGGGGGGAGCACAGATACGCAGTATTTT. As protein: CASSDLGGSTDTQYF.

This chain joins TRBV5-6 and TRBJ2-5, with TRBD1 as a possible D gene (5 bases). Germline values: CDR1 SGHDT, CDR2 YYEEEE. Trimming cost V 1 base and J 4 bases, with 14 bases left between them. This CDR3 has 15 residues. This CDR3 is CASSLLPGNGETQYF. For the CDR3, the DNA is TGTGCCAGCAGCTTGTTACCAGGGAACGGAGAGACCCAGTACTTC. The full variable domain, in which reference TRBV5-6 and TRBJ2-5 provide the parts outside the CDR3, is DAGVTQSPTHLIKTRGQQVTLRCSPKSGHDTVSWYQQALGQGPQFIFQYYEEEERQRGNFPDRFSGHQFPNYSSELNVNALLLGDSALYLCASSLLPGNGETQYFGPGTRLLVL.

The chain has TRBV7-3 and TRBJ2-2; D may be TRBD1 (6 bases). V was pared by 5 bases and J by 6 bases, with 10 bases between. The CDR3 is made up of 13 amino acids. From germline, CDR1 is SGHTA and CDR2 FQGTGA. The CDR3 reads CASSLTGSGELFF. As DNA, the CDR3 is TGTGCCAGCAGCCTCACAGGGTCCGGGGAGCTGTTTTTT.

The CDR3 reads CASSQLAGGNTGELFF. In DNA, the CDR3 is TGTGCCAGCAGCCAACTAGCGGGGGGTAACACCGGGGAGCTGTTTTTT. The chain joins TRBV2 to TRBJ2-2, with TRBD2 matching over 12 bases. This CDR3 region has 16 residues. The germline gives CDR1 SNHLY, CDR2 FYNNEI. The V segment lost 6 bases and the J segment 2 bases; nucleotides outside the gene matches: 4.

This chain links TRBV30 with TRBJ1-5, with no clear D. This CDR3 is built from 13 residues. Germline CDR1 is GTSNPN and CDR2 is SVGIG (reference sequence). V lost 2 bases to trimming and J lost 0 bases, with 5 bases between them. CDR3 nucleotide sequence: TGTGCCTGGAGTATAGATAGCAATCAGCCCCAGCATTTT. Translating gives CAWSIDSNQPQHF. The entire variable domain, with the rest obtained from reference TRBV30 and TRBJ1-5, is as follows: SQTIHQWPATLVQPVGSPLSLECTVEGTSNPNLYWYRQAAGRGLQLLFYSVGIGQISSEVPQNLSASRPQDRQFILSSKKLLLSDSGFYLCAWSIDSNQPQHFGDGTRLSIL.

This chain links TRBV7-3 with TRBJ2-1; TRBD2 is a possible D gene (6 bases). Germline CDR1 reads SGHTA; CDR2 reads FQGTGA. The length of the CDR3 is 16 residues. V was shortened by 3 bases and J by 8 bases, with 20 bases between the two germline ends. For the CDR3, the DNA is TGTGCCAGCAGCTTGTACTGGGACTCAAATAGGGATGAGCAGTTCTTC. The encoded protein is CASSLYWDSNRDEQFF.

CDR3 sequence: CASSLDWDRGSGNTIYF. CDR3 nucleotide sequence: TGTGCCAGCAGCTTAGATTGGGACAGGGGATCTGGAAACACCATATATTTT. The chain recombines TRBV11-2 with TRBJ1-3; 10 bases are shared with TRBD1. The junction had 3 bases not matched to a gene; V was cut back by 0 bases and J by 1 base. The CDR3 extends over 17 amino acids. CDR1 is SGHAT, CDR2 FQNNGV, per germline. Variable domain in full (rest from reference TRBV11-2 and TRBJ1-3): EAGVAQSPRYKIIEKRQSVAFWCNPISGHATLYWYQQILGQGPKLLIQFQNNGVVDDSQLPKDRFSAERLKGVDSTLKIQPAKLEDSAVYLCASSLDWDRGSGNTIYFGEGSWLTVV.

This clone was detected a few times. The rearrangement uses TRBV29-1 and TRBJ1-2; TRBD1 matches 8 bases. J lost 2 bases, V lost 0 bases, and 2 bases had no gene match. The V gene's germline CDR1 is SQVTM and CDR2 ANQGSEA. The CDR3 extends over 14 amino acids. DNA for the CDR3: TGCAGCGTTGAAGAGACAGGGGCAAACTATGGCTACACCTTC. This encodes CSVEETGANYGYTF. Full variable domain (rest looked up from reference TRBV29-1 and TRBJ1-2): SAVISQKPSRDICQRGTSLTIQCQVDSQVTMMFWYRQQPGQSLTLIATANQGSEATYESGFVIDKFPISRPNLTFSTLTVSNMSPEDSSIYLCSVEETGANYGYTFGSGTRLTVV.

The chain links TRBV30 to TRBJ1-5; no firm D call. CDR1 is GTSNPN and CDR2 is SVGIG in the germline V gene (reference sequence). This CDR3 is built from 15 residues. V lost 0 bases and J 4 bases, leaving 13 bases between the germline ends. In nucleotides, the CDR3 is TGTGCCTGGAGTGTCGGTCAGTCGGGTAATCAGCCCCAGCATTTT. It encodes CAWSVGQSGNQPQHF.

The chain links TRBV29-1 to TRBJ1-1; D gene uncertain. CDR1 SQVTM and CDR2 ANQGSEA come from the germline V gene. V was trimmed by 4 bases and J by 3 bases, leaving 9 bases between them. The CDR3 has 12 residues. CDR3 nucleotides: TGCAGCGTTGGGGAGGGAGACACTGAAGCTTTCTTT. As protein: CSVGEGDTEAFF.

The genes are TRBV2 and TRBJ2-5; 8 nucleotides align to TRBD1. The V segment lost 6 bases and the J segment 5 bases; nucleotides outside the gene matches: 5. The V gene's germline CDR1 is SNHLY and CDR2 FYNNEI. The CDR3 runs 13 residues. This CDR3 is CASRGTGGETQYF. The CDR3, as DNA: TGTGCCAGCAGAGGTACAGGGGGTGAGACCCAGTACTTC.

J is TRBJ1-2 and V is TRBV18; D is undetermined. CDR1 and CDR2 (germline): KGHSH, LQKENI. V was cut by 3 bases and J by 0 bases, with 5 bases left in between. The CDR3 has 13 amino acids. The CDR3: CASSPLANYGYTF. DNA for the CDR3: TGTGCCAGCTCACCCCTAGCTAACTATGGCTACACCTTC. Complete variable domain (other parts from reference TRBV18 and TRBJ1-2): NAGVMQNPRHLVRRRGQEARLRCSPMKGHSHVYWYRQLPEEGLKFMVYLQKENIIDESGMPKERFSAEFPKEGPSILRIQQVVRGDSAAYFCASSPLANYGYTFGSGTRLTVV.

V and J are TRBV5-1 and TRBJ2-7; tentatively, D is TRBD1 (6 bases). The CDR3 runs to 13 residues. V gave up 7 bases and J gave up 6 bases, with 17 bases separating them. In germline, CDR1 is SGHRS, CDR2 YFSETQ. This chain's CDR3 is CASRRAGVLEQYF. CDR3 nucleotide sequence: TGCGCCAGCCGGCGGGCAGGGGTTCTCGAGCAGTACTTC. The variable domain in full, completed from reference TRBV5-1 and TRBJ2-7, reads KAGVTQTPRYLIKTRGQQVTLSCSPISGHRSVSWYQQTPGQGLQFLFEYFSETQRNKGNFPGRFSGRQFSNSRSEMNVSTLELGDSALYLCASRRAGVLEQYFGPGTRLTVT.

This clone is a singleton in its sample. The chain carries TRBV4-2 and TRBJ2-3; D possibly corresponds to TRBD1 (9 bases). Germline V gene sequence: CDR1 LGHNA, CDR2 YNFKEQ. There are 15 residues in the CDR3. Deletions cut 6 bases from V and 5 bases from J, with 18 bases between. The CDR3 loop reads CASRTGGGGKDTQYF. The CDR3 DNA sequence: TGTGCCAGCAGAACAGGGGGCGGGGGGAAAGATACGCAGTATTTT.

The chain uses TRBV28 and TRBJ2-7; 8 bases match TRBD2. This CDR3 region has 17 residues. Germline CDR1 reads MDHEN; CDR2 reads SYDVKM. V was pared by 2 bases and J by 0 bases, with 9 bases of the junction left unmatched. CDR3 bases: TGTGCCAGCAGTTTAGGGTCTAGCGGGCAACTCTCCTACGAGCAGTACTTC. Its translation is CASSLGSSGQLSYEQYF.